Listed below are T cell receptor beta chains from one sample, sequenced in a study of blood T cell repertoires in COVID-19. Sequenced by immunoSEQ multiplex PCR; TCRdb stores in-frame clones only, minus some. The sample has fewer than 90,000 clones; 82% are singletons. Sequenced sample: peripheral blood. The receptor source for this set is a man aged 45-65 years with acute or convalescent COVID-19. CDR3s include the opening cysteine and the closing phenylalanine or tryptophan. D genes are given only for firm matches. Rows give clone size only sometimes, using once, few, many, or a class for an expanded clone.

J gene: TRBJ2-5
V gene: TRBV5-1
clone size: few
D gene: .
CDR3 DNA: TGCGCCAGCTCCGCAACAGGGAGCTACCAAGAGACCCAGTACTTC
CDR3 protein: CASSATGSYQETQYF

J gene: TRBJ1-2
V gene: TRBV10-3
clone size: .
D gene: TRBD1
CDR3 DNA: TGTGCCATCAGTGAGGACGCCGGGACAGGGTATGGCTACACCTTC
CDR3 protein: CAISEDAGTGYGYTF

J gene: TRBJ1-5
V gene: TRBV4-3
clone size: .
D gene: .
CDR3 DNA: TGCGCCAGCAGCCTTCAAGCCACCAGCAATCAGCCCCAGCATTTT
CDR3 protein: CASSLQATSNQPQHF

J gene: TRBJ2-7
V gene: TRBV6-5
clone size: .
D gene: TRBD1
CDR3 DNA: TGTGCCAGCAGGCCCGGGACAGAAGGATACGAGCAGTACTTC
CDR3 protein: CASRPGTEGYEQYF

J gene: TRBJ2-7
V gene: TRBV6-5
clone size: once
D gene: TRBD2
CDR3 DNA: TGTGCCAGCAGACTAGCGGGCACTACCTCCTACGAGCAGTACTTC
CDR3 protein: CASRLAGTTSYEQYF

J gene: TRBJ1-4
V gene: TRBV19
clone size: .
D gene: TRBD1
CDR3 DNA: TGTGCCAGTATGGGGAGACAGGGGGCAACTAATGAAAAACTGTTTTTT
CDR3 protein: CASMGRQGATNEKLFF

J gene: TRBJ1-2
V gene: TRBV12-5
clone size: .
D gene: .
CDR3 DNA: TGTGCTAGTGGACGACAGGCTAACTATGGCTACACCTTC
CDR3 protein: CASGRQANYGYTF

J gene: TRBJ1-2
V gene: TRBV5-1
clone size: few
D gene: .
CDR3 DNA: TGCGCCAGCAGCTTGTCAGCTAACTATGGCTACACCTTC
CDR3 protein: CASSLSANYGYTF

J gene: TRBJ2-5
V gene: TRBV15
clone size: .
D gene: .
CDR3 DNA: TGTGCCACCAGCAGAGCAGGGGCTGGGGAGACCCAGTACTTC
CDR3 protein: CATSRAGAGETQYF

J gene: TRBJ1-4
V gene: TRBV6-5
clone size: .
D gene: TRBD1
CDR3 DNA: TGTGCCAGCAGTTACACGACAGGGGGGAAACTGTTTTTT
CDR3 protein: CASSYTTGGKLFF

J gene: TRBJ2-3
V gene: TRBV9
clone size: .
D gene: .
CDR3 DNA: TGTGCCAGCAGCGTAGGAGGGCTAGCCCAAGATACGCAGTATTTT
CDR3 protein: CASSVGGLAQDTQYF

J gene: TRBJ1-2
V gene: TRBV28
clone size: once
D gene: TRBD1
CDR3 DNA: TGTGCCAGCAGACTGGGACAGGAGTATGGCTACACCTTC
CDR3 protein: CASRLGQEYGYTF

J gene: TRBJ1-4
V gene: TRBV5-1
clone size: .
D gene: .
CDR3 DNA: TGCGCCAGCAGCTTCGTCAGTAATGAAAAACTGTTTTTT
CDR3 protein: CASSFVSNEKLFF

J gene: TRBJ1-2
V gene: TRBV30
clone size: .
D gene: .
CDR3 DNA: TGTGCCTGGAGTGGTAACCCACCTCCTAATGGCTACACCTTC
CDR3 protein: CAWSGNPPPNGYTF

J gene: TRBJ1-2
V gene: TRBV27
clone size: .
D gene: .
CDR3 DNA: TGTGCCAGCAGTCAGGGGTATGGCTACACCTTC
CDR3 protein: CASSQGYGYTF

J gene: TRBJ1-2
V gene: TRBV28
clone size: .
D gene: .
CDR3 DNA: TGTGCCAGCACAAGCCTAACTAACTATGGCTACACCTTC
CDR3 protein: CASTSLTNYGYTF

J gene: TRBJ1-2
V gene: TRBV30
clone size: .
D gene: .
CDR3 DNA: TGTGCCTGGACCCTAGGGAGGATCGGCTACACCTTC
CDR3 protein: CAWTLGRIGYTF

J gene: TRBJ2-3
V gene: TRBV12-3/TRBV12-4
clone size: once
D gene: .
CDR3 DNA: TGTGCCAGCAGTTTGCCCCGAGGAGATACGCAGTATTTT
CDR3 protein: CASSLPRGDTQYF

J gene: TRBJ2-5
V gene: TRBV7-2
clone size: .
D gene: .
CDR3 DNA: TGTGCCAGCAGCCAGGAACTAGTCGTGGAGACCCAGTACTTC
CDR3 protein: CASSQELVVETQYF

J gene: TRBJ2-7
V gene: TRBV30
clone size: few
D gene: TRBD1
CDR3 DNA: TGTGCCTGGAGGGGCGACAGGGGGCAATACGAGCAGTACTTC
CDR3 protein: CAWRGDRGQYEQYF

J gene: TRBJ1-1
V gene: TRBV5-1
clone size: .
D gene: .
CDR3 DNA: TGCGCCAGCAGCCTGGCCCAGGGGAACACTGAAGCTTTCTTT
CDR3 protein: CASSLAQGNTEAFF

J gene: TRBJ2-1
V gene: TRBV3-1/TRBV3-2
clone size: .
D gene: TRBD2
CDR3 DNA: TGTGCCAGCAGCCTCGGGACTAGCGTTAGTTTGTCTTACAATGAGCAGTTCTTC
CDR3 protein: CASSLGTSVSLSYNEQFF

J gene: TRBJ1-1
V gene: TRBV27
clone size: .
D gene: TRBD1
CDR3 DNA: TGTGCCAGCAGTTTCCGACAGGGGGGAACTGAAGCTTTCTTT
CDR3 protein: CASSFRQGGTEAFF

J gene: TRBJ2-4
V gene: TRBV2
clone size: .
D gene: TRBD1
CDR3 DNA: TGTGCCAGCAGGAGGGACAGGGGAGGCATTCAGTACTTC
CDR3 protein: CASRRDRGGIQYF

J gene: TRBJ1-4
V gene: TRBV7-9
clone size: .
D gene: TRBD1
CDR3 DNA: TGTGCCAGCAGCACAGGGGTGCACGATGAAAAACTGTTTTTT
CDR3 protein: CASSTGVHDEKLFF

J gene: TRBJ1-5
V gene: TRBV7-2
clone size: .
D gene: .
CDR3 DNA: TGTGCCAGCAGCTTATGGGCCAGTAGCAATCAGCCCCAGCATTTT
CDR3 protein: CASSLWASSNQPQHF

J gene: TRBJ1-2
V gene: TRBV7-9
clone size: once
D gene: TRBD1
CDR3 DNA: TGTGCCAGCAGCTTAGTTCTTTACGAGACAGGGCGATGGAACTATGGCTACACCTTC
CDR3 protein: CASSLVLYETGRWNYGYTF

J gene: TRBJ2-2
V gene: TRBV5-1
clone size: .
D gene: .
CDR3 DNA: TGCGCCAGCAGCTTGGCCGGGGTGGAAACCGGGGAGCTGTTTTTT
CDR3 protein: CASSLAGVETGELFF

J gene: TRBJ2-7
V gene: TRBV11-2
clone size: .
D gene: .
CDR3 DNA: TGTGCCAGCAGCCTGACTAGCGAGCAGTACTTC
CDR3 protein: CASSLTSEQYF

J gene: TRBJ2-1
V gene: TRBV5-1
clone size: .
D gene: TRBD1
CDR3 DNA: TGCGCCAGCAGCTTGGGCGACAGGGGTTCGTACAATGAGCAGTTCTTC
CDR3 protein: CASSLGDRGSYNEQFF

J gene: TRBJ1-1
V gene: TRBV10-3
clone size: .
D gene: .
CDR3 DNA: TGTGCCATCAAGTGGACAGAGGGGACTGAAGCTTTCTTT
CDR3 protein: CAIKWTEGTEAFF

J gene: TRBJ2-1
V gene: TRBV5-1
clone size: .
D gene: TRBD2
CDR3 DNA: TGCGCCAGCAGTACGCCGGCTAGCGGGAATTACGATGAGCAGTTCTTC
CDR3 protein: CASSTPASGNYDEQFF

J gene: TRBJ2-1
V gene: TRBV3-1/TRBV3-2
clone size: .
D gene: .
CDR3 DNA: TGTGCCAGCAGCCGTAAGACTAGTTTAAGCCGTGATGAGCAGTTCTTC
CDR3 protein: CASSRKTSLSRDEQFF

J gene: TRBJ1-3
V gene: TRBV9
clone size: .
D gene: .
CDR3 DNA: TGTGCCAGCAGCGAGGGGGTCTCTGGAAACACCATATATTTT
CDR3 protein: CASSEGVSGNTIYF

J gene: TRBJ2-7
V gene: TRBV4-2
clone size: .
D gene: .
CDR3 DNA: TGTGCCAGCAGCCAAGATTCAGGGAACGAGCAGTACTTC
CDR3 protein: CASSQDSGNEQYF

J gene: TRBJ2-6
V gene: TRBV4-3
clone size: .
D gene: .
CDR3 DNA: TGCGCCAGCAGCCAAGAACCGCCCAACCCGACAGCCTCTGGGGCCAACGTCCTGACTTTC
CDR3 protein: CASSQEPPNPTASGANVLTF

J gene: TRBJ1-1
V gene: TRBV5-1
clone size: once
D gene: .
CDR3 DNA: TGCGCCAGCAGACTCTATTTAGGGGACACTGAAGCTTTCTTT
CDR3 protein: CASRLYLGDTEAFF

J gene: TRBJ2-2
V gene: TRBV19
clone size: .
D gene: TRBD2
CDR3 DNA: TGTGCCAGTAGCCCCGCGCACCGGGGGGGGAGGGCCGGGGAGCTGTTTTTT
CDR3 protein: CASSPAHRGGRAGELFF

J gene: TRBJ2-1
V gene: TRBV4-3
clone size: .
D gene: .
CDR3 DNA: TGCGCCAGCAGCCCGAGGCGGGACTCCCCTGAGGATGAGCAGTTCTTC
CDR3 protein: CASSPRRDSPEDEQFF

J gene: TRBJ1-1
V gene: TRBV28
clone size: few
D gene: .
CDR3 DNA: TGTGCCAGCAGTTTCCCGGGGATAAACACTGAAGCTTTCTTT
CDR3 protein: CASSFPGINTEAFF

J gene: TRBJ1-2
V gene: TRBV6-4
clone size: few
D gene: .
CDR3 DNA: TGTGCCAGCAGTGACCGGGGTCAGAGTTATGGCTACACCTTC
CDR3 protein: CASSDRGQSYGYTF

J gene: TRBJ2-7
V gene: TRBV20-1
clone size: .
D gene: TRBD2
CDR3 DNA: TGCAGTGCTAGTGGTAAAGACGGGGGGTACTACGAGCAGTACTTC
CDR3 protein: CSASGKDGGYYEQYF

J gene: TRBJ1-2
V gene: TRBV15
clone size: few
D gene: .
CDR3 DNA: TGTGCCACCAGCAGAGAGTTCGACCGGCGACTTAACTATGGCTACACCTTC
CDR3 protein: CATSREFDRRLNYGYTF

J gene: TRBJ2-3
V gene: TRBV6-2/TRBV6-3
clone size: once
D gene: TRBD2
CDR3 DNA: TGTGCCAGCAGCCCAGGACTAGCGGGAGGTGTAGATACGCAGTATTTT
CDR3 protein: CASSPGLAGGVDTQYF

J gene: TRBJ1-1
V gene: TRBV6-2/TRBV6-3
clone size: once
D gene: .
CDR3 DNA: TGTGCCAGCAGCAGTAGTTTGTTTGCTTTCTTT
CDR3 protein: CASSSSLFAFF

J gene: TRBJ2-3
V gene: TRBV4-2
clone size: .
D gene: TRBD2
CDR3 DNA: TGTGCCAGCAGCGCGGGGAGCGGGGCCACAGATACGCAGTATTTT
CDR3 protein: CASSAGSGATDTQYF

J gene: TRBJ1-2
V gene: TRBV11-2
clone size: .
D gene: .
CDR3 DNA: TGTGCCAGCAGCCCTGGACGGACTCTCTATGGCTACACCTTC
CDR3 protein: CASSPGRTLYGYTF

J gene: TRBJ2-5
V gene: TRBV7-2
clone size: .
D gene: TRBD2
CDR3 DNA: TGTGCCAGCAGCTCTAGCGGGAGGGCCGTTGAGACCCAGTACTTC
CDR3 protein: CASSSSGRAVETQYF

J gene: TRBJ1-4
V gene: TRBV7-9
clone size: .
D gene: .
CDR3 DNA: TGTGCCAGCAGCCCGCTGGACAGTGGGGTTGAAAAACTGTTTTTT
CDR3 protein: CASSPLDSGVEKLFF

J gene: TRBJ2-3
V gene: TRBV18
clone size: .
D gene: .
CDR3 DNA: TGTGCCAGCTCACCCAAGGACAGTAACACAGATACGCAGTATTTT
CDR3 protein: CASSPKDSNTDTQYF

J gene: TRBJ2-5
V gene: TRBV4-2
clone size: .
D gene: TRBD2
CDR3 DNA: TGTGCCAGCAGTCTAGGGAGCGGGGGTGGGGAGACCCAGTACTTC
CDR3 protein: CASSLGSGGGETQYF

J gene: TRBJ2-5
V gene: TRBV7-3
clone size: .
D gene: .
CDR3 DNA: TGTGCCAGCAGCCCCTCGGGGAGTGAAGAGACCCAGTACTTC
CDR3 protein: CASSPSGSEETQYF

J gene: TRBJ1-6
V gene: TRBV30
clone size: .
D gene: TRBD1
CDR3 DNA: TGTGCCAGAATGACAGGGTGGAATTCACCCCTCCACTTT
CDR3 protein: CARMTGWNSPLHF

J gene: TRBJ1-6
V gene: TRBV5-5
clone size: few
D gene: .
CDR3 DNA: TGTGCCAGCAGCTGGGAGCGGCCTAGTAATTCACCCCTCCACTTT
CDR3 protein: CASSWERPSNSPLHF